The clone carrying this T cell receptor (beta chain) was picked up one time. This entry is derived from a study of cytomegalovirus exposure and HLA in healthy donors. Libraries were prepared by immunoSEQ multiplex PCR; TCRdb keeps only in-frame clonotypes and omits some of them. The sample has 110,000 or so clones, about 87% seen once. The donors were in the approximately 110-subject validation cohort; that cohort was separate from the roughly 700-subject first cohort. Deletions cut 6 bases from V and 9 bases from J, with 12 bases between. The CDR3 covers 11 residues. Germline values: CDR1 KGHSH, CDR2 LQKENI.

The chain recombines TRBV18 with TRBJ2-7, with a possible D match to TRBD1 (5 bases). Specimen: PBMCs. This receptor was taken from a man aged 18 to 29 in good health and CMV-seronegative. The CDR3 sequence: CASSQGRAQYF. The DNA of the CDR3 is TGTGCCAGCTCCCAGGGCAGGGCGCAGTACTTC.